The clone carrying this T cell receptor beta chain appeared a single time. Its cognate antigen is unknown. Trimming took 0 bases from V and 6 from J, leaving 14 bases between them. This CDR3 comprises 16 residues. Germline CDR1 is LGHNA and CDR2 is YNFKEQ. RNA transcripts yielded amplified TCR beta CDR3 regions. The HTBI primer set was used in a first-round RT-PCR of the TCR CDR3. TCRdb independently ran MiXCR on the multiplex PCR reads; one entry per CDR3 protein. The data hold fewer than 400,000 distinct CDR3 sequences, with around 25% observed a single time. These data are taken from a study of T cells in Graves' hyperthyroidism and ophthalmopathy. The study's findings and limits: Ophthalmopathy was told apart from stable hyperthyroidism by a 13 V-J model.

Not enrolled were patients with uncontrolled infection, other autoimmune disease, pregnancy or lactation. The source material was blood. The TCR originated in a man over 45 with Graves' hyperthyroidism. The rearrangement uses TRBV4-2 and TRBJ2-2, with D maybe TRBD1 (6 bases). The CDR3 loop reads CASSQEVQGGAGELFF. CDR3 in DNA: TGTGCCAGCAGCCAAGAAGTACAGGGTGGAGCCGGGGAGCTGTTTTTT.